This T cell receptor beta chain is drawn from a study of yellow fever vaccine responses in identical twins. Points on this clonotype: Its cognate antigen is unknown.

MiXCR was run by TCRdb on the RT-PCR reads, yielding one entry per CDR3 protein. The table shows 7,500 to 10,000 distinct CDR3 sequences, with approximately 83% occurring only once. Notes on the study in general: Twins' vaccine T cell responses were reported to seem partly convergent and partly personalized.

Material: T cells from blood (PBMCs), unsorted or a sorted subset (not recorded which), obtained before or after yellow fever vaccination (not recorded which). This clonotype originated in a young woman who received the yellow fever vaccine.

The CDR3 sequence: CASSPGRAIYNEQFF. CDR3 nucleotides: TGTGCCAGCAGCCCCGGGAGGGCCATCTACAATGAGCAGTTCTTC. V gene TRBV14 combines with J gene TRBJ2-1; 8 positions agree with TRBD2. The CDR3 length is 15 residues. Germline V gene sequence: CDR1 SGHDN, CDR2 FVKESK. J gave up 3 bases and V 4 bases, and 5 bases lay outside the gene matches.